The next 8 T cell receptor beta chains were all read from a single sample in a study of tumor-infiltrating lymphocytes in oesophageal squamous cell carcinoma. One entry per CDR3 protein results from TCRdb running MiXCR on the PCR reads. The sample has 3,400 or so distinct CDR3 sequences, 15% to 20% seen once; the top ten hold less than 30%. Sequenced input: esophageal tumor tissue. The receptors here all came from a male donor with esophageal squamous cell carcinoma.

By share, this clonotype ranks as medium-sized. The chain couples TRBV4-2 to TRBJ2-3; D tentatively reads TRBD1 or TRBD2 (6 bases each). CDR1 and CDR2 from the germline V gene are LGHNA and YNFKEQ. This CDR3 contains 16 residues. Deletions cut 4 bases from V and 2 bases from J, with 16 bases between. CDR3 sequence (DNA): TGTGCCAGCAGCCGAAGGGGGGCAGGGAACACAGATACGCAGTATTTT. Translation: CASSRRGAGNTDTQYF.

This clonotype occurred many times. The J gene is TRBJ1-5, the V gene TRBV7-9; D call uncertain. CDR1 SEHNR and CDR2 FQNEAQ come from the germline V gene (reference sequence). The length of the CDR3 is 15 residues. Trimming stripped 3 bases from V and 0 bases from J, with 9 bases between. CDR3 coding DNA: TGTGCCAGCAGCTTGGGAGATTATAGCAATCAGCCCCAGCATTTT. Residues: CASSLGDYSNQPQHF.

This clonotype was found a few times. The chain couples TRBV9 to TRBJ2-5; the match to TRBD1 covers 12 bases. CDR3 size: 17 residues. With 3 bases clipped from V and 5 bases from J, the junction kept 11 bases outside the gene matches. Germline V lookup: CDR1 SGDLS, CDR2 YYNGEE. DNA for the CDR3: TGTGCCAGCAGCGCGACCCTTGGGACAGGGGGCTTCGAGACCCAGTACTTC. This codes for CASSATLGTGGFETQYF.

This clonotype was seen ten or more times. The V and J genes are TRBV15 and TRBJ2-5; D might be TRBD1 (6 bases). The better agreement between TRBJ2-7 and the DNA end casts doubt on the J call. Germline V lookup: CDR1 LNHNV, CDR2 YYDKDF (reference sequence). The CDR3 contains 15 residues. Here the CDR3 DNA reads TGTGCCACCAGCAGTGCTTCAGGGGACCCCTACGAGCAGTACTTC. Translating it yields CATSSASGDPYEQYF.

This chain joins TRBV18 and TRBJ1-4, with D uncertain. The germline V and J ends were trimmed by 0 bases and 5 bases, with 13 bases remaining between them. Germline assignment: CDR1 KGHSH and CDR2 LQKENI. The CDR3 has 16 amino acids. Written as DNA, the CDR3 is TGTGCCAGCTCACCACCCGGAATGTTGGGGAATGAAAAACTGTTTTTT. This translates into CASSPPGMLGNEKLFF.

By share, this clonotype ranks as medium-sized. The chain uses TRBV28 and TRBJ2-7; D is unresolved. The CDR3 runs to 15 residues. The germline CDR1 and CDR2 sequences are MDHEN and SYDVKM. Trimming removed 6 bases from V and 4 bases from J, with 19 bases in between. CDR3: CASSQRQVYGYEQYF. In DNA, the CDR3 is TGTGCCAGCAGCCAAAGACAAGTGTATGGTTACGAGCAGTACTTC.

This clonotype occurred many times. The chain employs TRBV6-1 and TRBJ2-3; the match to TRBD1 covers 8 bases. CDR3 length: 15 amino acids. Germline assignment: CDR1 MNHNS and CDR2 SASEGT. V was clipped by 5 bases and J by 3 bases; unmatched bases: 7. DNA for the CDR3: TGTGCCAGCAGTTCAGGGGGGACAGGTACAGATACGCAGTATTTT. Translating gives CASSSGGTGTDTQYF.

The rearrangement uses TRBV29-1 and TRBJ2-5, with no clear D. The J call is uncertain, as TRBJ2-3 better fits the DNA end. In germline, CDR1 is SQVTM, CDR2 ANQGSEA. There are 14 residues in the CDR3. DNA for the CDR3: TGCAGCGTTGAAGGCCTAGTTGGGGTGGGTACGCAGTATTTT. This sequence encodes CSVEGLVGVGTQYF.